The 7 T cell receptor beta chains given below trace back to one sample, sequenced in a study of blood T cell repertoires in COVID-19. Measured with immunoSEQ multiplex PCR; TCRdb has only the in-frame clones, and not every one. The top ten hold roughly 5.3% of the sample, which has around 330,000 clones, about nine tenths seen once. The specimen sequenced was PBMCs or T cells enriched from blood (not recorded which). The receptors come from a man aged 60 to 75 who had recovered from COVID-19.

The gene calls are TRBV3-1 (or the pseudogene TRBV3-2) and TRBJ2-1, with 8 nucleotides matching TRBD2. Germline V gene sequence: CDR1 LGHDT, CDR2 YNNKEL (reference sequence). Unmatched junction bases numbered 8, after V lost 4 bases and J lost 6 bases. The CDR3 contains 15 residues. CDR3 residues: CASSPRLATLNEQFF. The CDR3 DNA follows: TGTGCCAGCAGCCCCAGACTAGCGACCCTCAATGAGCAGTTCTTC.

Here the CDR3 reads CASSPRQQGAEEKLFF. The CDR3 nucleotides are TGTGCCAGCAGTCCCCGTCAACAGGGGGCAGAAGAAAAACTGTTTTTT. V is TRBV28 and J is TRBJ1-4, with 9 positions matching TRBD1. The CDR3 loop spans 16 amino acids. Unmatched junction bases numbered 12, after V lost 5 bases and J lost 8 bases. Germline CDR1 MDHEN, CDR2 SYDVKM.

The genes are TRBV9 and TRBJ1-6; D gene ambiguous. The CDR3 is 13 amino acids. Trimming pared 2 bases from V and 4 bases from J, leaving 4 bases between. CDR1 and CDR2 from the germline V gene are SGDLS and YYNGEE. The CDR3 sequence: CASSVRYNSPLHF. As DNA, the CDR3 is TGTGCCAGCAGCGTTAGATATAATTCACCCCTCCACTTT.

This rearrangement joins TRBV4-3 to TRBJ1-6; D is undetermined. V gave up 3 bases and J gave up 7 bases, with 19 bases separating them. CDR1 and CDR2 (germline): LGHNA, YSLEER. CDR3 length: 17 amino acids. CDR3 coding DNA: TGCGCCAGCAGCCAGACAAGACGGGGAGCTGGGAATTCACCCCTCCACTTT. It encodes CASSQTRRGAGNSPLHF.

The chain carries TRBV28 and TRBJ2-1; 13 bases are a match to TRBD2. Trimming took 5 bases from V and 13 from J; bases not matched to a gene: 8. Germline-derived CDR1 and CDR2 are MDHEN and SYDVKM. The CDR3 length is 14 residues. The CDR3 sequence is CASSIELAGGPQFF. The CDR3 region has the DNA TGTGCCAGCAGTATCGAACTAGCGGGAGGGCCCCAGTTCTTC.

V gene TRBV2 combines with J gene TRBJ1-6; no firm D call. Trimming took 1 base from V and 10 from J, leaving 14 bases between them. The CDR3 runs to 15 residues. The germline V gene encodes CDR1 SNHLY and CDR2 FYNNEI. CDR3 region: CASSEVVGGSSPLHF. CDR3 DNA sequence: TGTGCCAGCAGTGAAGTTGTAGGAGGATCATCACCCCTCCACTTT.

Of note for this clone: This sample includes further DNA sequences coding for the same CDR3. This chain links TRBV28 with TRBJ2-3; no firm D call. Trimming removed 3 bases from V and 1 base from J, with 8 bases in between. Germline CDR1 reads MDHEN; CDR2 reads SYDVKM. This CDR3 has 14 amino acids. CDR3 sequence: CASSFLAGTDTQYF. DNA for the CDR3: TGTGCCAGCAGTTTTCTGGCCGGCACAGATACGCAGTATTTT.